Listed below are T cell receptor beta chains from one sample, sequenced in a study of preoperative IRX-2 immunotherapy in early breast cancer. The method was immunoSEQ multiplex PCR; TCRdb's version includes in-frame clones alone and lacks a portion of them. The sample lists some 35,000 clones; around 82% were seen once. Sequencing was performed on lymph node tissue, taken after IRX-2 immunotherapy. The source of these receptors is a human donor with breast cancer. CDR3s include the opening cysteine and the closing phenylalanine or tryptophan. Fields, in order: D gene, J gene, clone size, V gene, CDR3 DNA, CDR3 protein. D genes are given only for firm matches. Where a row states a size, it is once, few, many or the class of an expanded clone; other rows omit it.

-,TRBJ2-7,-,TRBV28,TGTGCCAGCAGTCTCGATCTGGGCCGCGATCATTTGGGTGAGCAGTACTTC,CASSLDLGRDHLGEQYF
TRBD2,TRBJ2-1,-,TRBV5-1,TGCGCCAGCAGCCCTGGACTAGCGGGGGTGGCCCTAAGCTCCTACAATGAGCAGTTCTTC,CASSPGLAGVALSSYNEQFF
-,TRBJ2-7,-,TRBV11-3,TGTGCCAGCAGCTTCGACAGTTCCATCTCCTACGAGCAGTACTTC,CASSFDSSISYEQYF
TRBD2,TRBJ2-5,-,TRBV6-8,TGTGCCAGCAGTTACTCGGGACTAGCGGCCAGAACCCAGTACTTC,CASSYSGLAARTQYF
TRBD1,TRBJ1-4,few,TRBV11-3,TGTGCCAGCAGCTTAGTAAAGGGTACAGGGGACCCTGCAACTAATGAAAAACTGTTTTTT,CASSLVKGTGDPATNEKLFF
TRBD1,TRBJ1-4,-,TRBV12-5,TGTGCTAGTGGTTTGGTCGGGACAGGGGGTAATAGGGATGAAAAACTGTTTTTT,CASGLVGTGGNRDEKLFF
-,TRBJ1-4,-,TRBV5-1,TGCGCCAGCAGCCCAGGGCGTGAGACTAATGAAAAACTGTTTTTT,CASSPGRETNEKLFF
TRBD1,TRBJ1-5,-,TRBV29-1,TGCAGCATACGAACAGGGGATAGCAATCAGCCCCAGCATTTT,CSIRTGDSNQPQHF
TRBD2,TRBJ2-7,-,TRBV5-1,TGCGCCAGCAGCTTGGAGGGACTAGCGGGGAACGAGCAGTACTTC,CASSLEGLAGNEQYF
-,TRBJ2-7,-,TRBV23-1,TGCGCCAGCAGCCAAGATACCAGGGCCCACGAGCAGTACTTC,CASSQDTRAHEQYF
TRBD1,TRBJ1-2,-,TRBV6-8,TGTGCCAGCAGTGGATCGTTCGGGACAGGGAATGGCTACACCTTC,CASSGSFGTGNGYTF
TRBD2,TRBJ2-3,-,TRBV5-1,TGCGCCAGCAGCTTGGAGCCTAGCGGGGGGACCACAGATACGCAGTATTTT,CASSLEPSGGTTDTQYF
TRBD1,TRBJ1-5,-,TRBV5-1,TGCGCCAGCAGCTCCGGGGACAGTGAAAATCAGCCCCAGCATTTT,CASSSGDSENQPQHF
TRBD1,TRBJ1-2,-,TRBV6-8,TGTGCCAGCAGTCGGGACAGGGGCGTATCCTATGGCTACACCTTC,CASSRDRGVSYGYTF
TRBD1,TRBJ1-5,-,TRBV6-8,TGTGCCAGCAGTGGGGACAGAAATCAGCCCCAGCATTTT,CASSGDRNQPQHF
-,TRBJ1-1,-,TRBV6-8,TGTGCCAGCAGTTACTCGACGGGGCTGGGGAACACTGAAGCTTTCTTT,CASSYSTGLGNTEAFF
-,TRBJ1-2,-,TRBV6-8,TGTGCCAGCAGTTCCGGGACGAACTATGGCTACACCTTC,CASSSGTNYGYTF
-,TRBJ2-2,-,TRBV11-3,TGTGCCAGCAGCAAGGGACTGGGGATCGGGGAGCTGTTTTTT,CASSKGLGIGELFF
-,TRBJ1-1,once,TRBV7-1,TGTGCCAGCAGTTTAACGGCGGGCACTGAAGCTTTCTTT,CASSLTAGTEAFF
-,TRBJ2-7,few,TRBV16,TGTGCCAGCAGCCAATCTGTTAGCGGCCTCCTACGAGGGCAGTACTTC,CASSQSVSGLLRGQYF
-,TRBJ2-2,-,TRBV19,TGTGCCAGTAAAGGGCAGGGTACCACCGGGGAGCTGTTTTTT,CASKGQGTTGELFF
TRBD1,TRBJ2-2,-,TRBV7-4,TGTGCCAGCAGCTTATCAAGAGGACAGGCGGCCGAGCTGTTTTTT,CASSLSRGQAAELFF
-,TRBJ2-2,-,TRBV6-8,TGTGCCAGCAGTCGCCGAGGGAGTGTGGACACCGGGGAGCTGTTTTTT,CASSRRGSVDTGELFF
TRBD1,TRBJ1-2,-,TRBV28,TGTGCCAGTCATCGACAGGGCTATGGCTACACCTTC,CASHRQGYGYTF
TRBD1,TRBJ2-4,few,TRBV11-3,TGTGCCAGCAGCTTACTACCGGACAGGGGCGGCATTCAGTACTTC,CASSLLPDRGGIQYF
-,TRBJ1-2,-,TRBV6-8,TGTGCCAGCAGTTACTTGGAGGCGAACTATGGCTACACCTTC,CASSYLEANYGYTF
TRBD1,TRBJ2-5,once,TRBV7-1,TGTGCCAGCAGCTTGGGCAGGGGGCAAGAGACCCAGTACTTC,CASSLGRGQETQYF
-,TRBJ1-1,-,TRBV6-8,TGTGCCAGCAGTTCACAGGGCGACACTGAAGCTTTCTTT,CASSSQGDTEAFF
TRBD1,TRBJ1-1,-,TRBV19,TGTGCCAGTAAAAGACAGGGGGCGAACACTGAAGCTTTCTTT,CASKRQGANTEAFF
-,TRBJ2-7,-,TRBV7-4,TGTGCCAGCAGCTTAGGGCCCGGAGCGGACGAGCAGTACTTC,CASSLGPGADEQYF